The sequence of this T cell receptor (beta chain) was determined in a study of blood T cells in healthy people across ages. Findings and caveats of the study: Roughly linearly, TCR beta diversity per million T cells fell as age increased.

Healthy Caucasian individuals from Russia aged about 6 to 100 were enrolled as donors. The second PCR ran about 6 to 12 cycles with a sample-barcoded 5' primer and J-beta primers. Researchers report that a template-switch adaptor with 12 random nucleotides tagged each cDNA molecule. Every sample gave at least 2.5 million paired-end reads containing CDR3. TCRdb analysed the 5' RACE reads with MiXCR anew, one entry per CDR3 protein. The sample lists 910,000 or so distinct CDR3 sequences, just over 50% occurring once. On this clonotype itself: The antigen remains unidentified.

This TCR was sampled from a woman in her fifties or sixties in good health. What was sequenced was blood.

The CDR3 DNA sequence: TGCAGTGCCTACCCTAGCGGGAGGCCGAACTACGAGCAGTACTTC. This gives the protein CSAYPSGRPNYEQYF. The rearrangement links TRBV20-1 to TRBJ2-7; 11 bases line up with TRBD2. V dropped 6 bases and J dropped 3; count of bases not matched to a gene: 10. In germline, CDR1 is DFQATT, CDR2 SNEGSKA (reference sequence). The CDR3 consists of 15 residues.